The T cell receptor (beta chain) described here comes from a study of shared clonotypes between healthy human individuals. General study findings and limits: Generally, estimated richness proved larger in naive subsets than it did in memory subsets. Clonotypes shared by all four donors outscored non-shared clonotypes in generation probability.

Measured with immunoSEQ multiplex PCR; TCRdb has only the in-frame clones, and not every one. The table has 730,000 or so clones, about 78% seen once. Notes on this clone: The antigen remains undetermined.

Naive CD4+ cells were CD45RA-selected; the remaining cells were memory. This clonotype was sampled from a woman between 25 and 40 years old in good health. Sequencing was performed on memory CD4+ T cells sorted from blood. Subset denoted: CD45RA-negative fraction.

The CDR3 loop reads CASSITGVEKLFF. As DNA, the CDR3 is TGTGCCAGTAGTATTACAGGGGTTGAAAAACTGTTTTTT. The chain is built from TRBV19 and TRBJ1-4; 7 bases align to TRBD1. The CDR3 extends over 13 amino acids. Germline-derived CDR1 and CDR2 are LNHDA and SQIVND (reference sequence). Trimming at V came to 3 bases and at J to 7 bases, leaving 2 bases not matched to a gene.